This passage covers 21 T cell receptor beta chains from one sample sequenced in a study of response to subunit inactivated influenza vaccine. TCRdb fed the RT-PCR reads into MiXCR, producing one record per CDR3 protein. The data show about half a million distinct CDR3 sequences, approximately 10% seen once. The sequences come from PBMCs from blood, collected 45 days after vaccination. These receptors were taken from a middle-aged man who received an inactivated influenza vaccine.

V is TRBV10-3 and J is TRBJ1-2, with 7 bases fitting TRBD1. Germline V gene data show CDR1 as ENHRY and CDR2 as SYGVKD. The J segment lost 6 bases and the V segment lost 7 bases, leaving 8 bases of the junction unmatched. The CDR3 contains 13 residues. The CDR3: CAINRQGLDGYTF. Written as DNA, the CDR3 is TGTGCCATCAACAGACAGGGCCTAGATGGCTACACCTTC.

V and J are TRBV7-8 and TRBJ2-1; 9 nucleotides line up with TRBD2. Germline CDR1 SGHVS, CDR2 FQNEAQ. With V trimmed by 5 bases and J by 4 bases, 15 bases remained unmatched. The CDR3 contains 18 residues. CDR3 loop: CASSPHRSSGTGYNEQFF. The CDR3 DNA reads TGTGCCAGCAGCCCCCACCGCTCTAGCGGGACCGGGTACAATGAGCAGTTCTTC.

The genes are TRBV7-8 and TRBJ2-1; D call uncertain. The CDR3 consists of 14 residues. The ends were cut back, 5 bases at V and 3 bases at J, with 11 bases in the middle. From germline, CDR1 is SGHVS and CDR2 FQNEAQ. CDR3 protein: CASSPRWYYNEQFF. For the CDR3, the DNA is TGTGCCAGCAGCCCCCGTTGGTACTACAATGAGCAGTTCTTC.

The V call is TRBV5-1, the J call TRBJ1-1; 8 bases align to TRBD1. The CDR3 extends over 19 amino acids. Per germline, CDR1 SGHRS and CDR2 YFSETQ. J gave up 8 bases and V 1 base, and 22 bases lay outside the gene matches. CDR3 region: CASSLIGQGAEVGRKEAFF. The CDR3 bases are TGCGCCAGCAGCTTGATTGGGCAGGGGGCAGAGGTGGGAAGGAAAGAAGCTTTCTTT.

This clonotype was observed at least ten times. This chain uses TRBV20-1 with TRBJ2-3; the match to TRBD1 covers 10 bases. The V segment lost 5 bases and the J segment 5 bases; nucleotides outside the gene matches: 10. Germline-derived CDR1 and CDR2 are DFQATT and SNEGSKA (reference sequence). The CDR3 spans 15 residues. CDR3 bases: TGCAGTGCTGTCCGGGACAGGGGAAATCAAGATACGCAGTATTTT. Its protein is CSAVRDRGNQDTQYF.

This clonotype has more than one count but fewer than ten. Here the CDR3 DNA reads TGCAGTGCTAGAGAAGGGACTAGCGGGAGGAATGAGCAGTTCTTC. Protein: CSAREGTSGRNEQFF. The V call is TRBV20-1, the J call TRBJ2-1, with TRBD2 matching 15 bases. Germline assignment: CDR1 DFQATT and CDR2 SNEGSKA (reference sequence). This CDR3 spans 15 amino acids. The J segment lost 7 bases and the V segment lost 0 bases, leaving 1 base of the junction unmatched.

This chain uses TRBV11-2 with TRBJ1-6, with D uncertain. Trimming left V 5 bases short and J 9 bases short, with 14 bases between. Germline loops: CDR1 SGHAT, CDR2 FQNNGV. The CDR3 sequence is 14 residues long. The CDR3 sequence: CASSHSGGFSPLHF. The CDR3 coding sequence is TGTGCCAGCAGCCACAGCGGAGGGTTTTCACCCCTCCACTTT.

The CDR3 spells CASSLEGGGVWETQYF. The DNA of the CDR3 is TGCGCCAGCAGCTTGGAAGGGGGCGGTGTTTGGGAGACCCAGTACTTC. The rearrangement joins TRBV5-1 to TRBJ2-5; 7 positions agree with TRBD1. The J segment lost 5 bases and the V segment lost 0 bases, leaving 10 bases of the junction unmatched. The CDR3 is 16 amino acids. Germline V gene lookup returns CDR1 SGHRS and CDR2 YFSETQ.

This rearrangement joins TRBV20-1 to TRBJ1-2; D might be TRBD1 (5 bases). V gave up 2 bases and J gave up 3 bases, with 13 bases separating them. Germline CDR1 and CDR2: DFQATT and SNEGSKA (reference sequence). The CDR3 covers 14 residues. The CDR3, as DNA: TGCAGTGCTAGACTACAGGTCCCTTACTATGGCTACACCTTC. It yields the protein CSARLQVPYYGYTF.

This rearrangement joins TRBV7-2 to TRBJ2-2; the D gene is possibly TRBD2 (6 bases). Germline V CDR1 and CDR2: SGHTA, FQGNSA. CDR3 length: 16 residues. The ends were cut back, 5 bases at V and 5 bases at J, with 18 bases in the middle. In DNA, the CDR3 is TGTGCCAGCAGCCTCAATTCCGGCGGGATGACCGGGGAGCTGTTTTTT. Protein sequence: CASSLNSGGMTGELFF.

This rearrangement joins TRBV6-1 to TRBJ2-7; 9 bases match TRBD2. V trimming: 5 bases; J trimming: 7 bases; junction bases outside the gene matches: 21. This CDR3 region has 18 residues. Germline loops: CDR1 MNHNS, CDR2 SASEGT. CDR3 in amino acids: CASSPSEGGGARLREQYF. The CDR3 DNA follows: TGTGCCAGCAGTCCCTCTGAGGGCGGGGGGGCCCGTCTTCGGGAGCAGTACTTC.

This clonotype was detected only a few times. The chain recombines TRBV28 with TRBJ2-2, with D possibly matching TRBD2 (6 bases). V was cut by 8 bases and J by 5 bases, with 18 bases left in between. The CDR3 length is 15 residues. Looked up from germline, CDR1 is MDHEN and CDR2 is SYDVKM. CDR3 residues: CASQGNWGLTGELFF. DNA for the CDR3: TGTGCCAGCCAGGGAAATTGGGGACTTACCGGGGAGCTGTTTTTT. Drawing the rest from reference TRBV28 and TRBJ2-2, the complete variable domain is DVKVTQSSRYLVKRTGEKVFLECVQDMDHENMFWYRQDPGLGLRLIYFSYDVKMKEKGDIPEGYSVSREKKERFSLILESASTNQTSMYLCASQGNWGLTGELFFGEGSRLTVL.

This clonotype came up a few times. The chain links TRBV27 to TRBJ2-7; either TRBD1 or TRBD2 may fit D (5 bases each). The CDR3 has 14 amino acids. V was clipped by 8 bases and J by 2 bases, with 16 bases between them. Germline V gives CDR1 MNHEY, CDR2 SMNVEV (reference sequence). The CDR3 region is CASGPRDPTYEQYF. The DNA of the CDR3 is TGTGCCAGCGGTCCCCGGGACCCTACCTACGAGCAGTACTTC.

This chain connects TRBV12-3 or TRBV12-4 to TRBJ2-7; D is unclear. The V and J ends lost 4 bases and 2 bases respectively, with 6 bases between them. The CDR3 sequence is 12 residues long. CDR3: CASSWQTYEQYF. CDR3 nucleotide sequence: TGTGCCAGCAGTTGGCAGACCTACGAGCAGTACTTC.

The V call is TRBV10-3, the J call TRBJ2-2; TRBD1 might be the D (6 bases). The CDR3 spans 14 residues. In germline, CDR1 is ENHRY, CDR2 SYGVKD. V was shortened by 4 bases and J by 4 bases, with 10 bases between the two germline ends. Here the CDR3 reads CAISARGSTGELFF. The CDR3 nucleotides read TGTGCCATCAGTGCCAGGGGATCCACCGGGGAGCTGTTTTTT.

This chain uses TRBV7-2 with TRBJ2-5; TRBD2 matches at 10 bases. Germline-derived CDR1 and CDR2 are SGHTA and FQGNSA. Trimming removed 5 bases from V and 2 bases from J; junction bases left unmatched: 8. This CDR3 is built from 16 residues. The CDR3 here is CASSKAASGGQETQYF. The DNA of the CDR3 is TGTGCCAGCAGCAAAGCGGCTAGCGGGGGACAAGAGACCCAGTACTTC.

The rearrangement uses TRBV6-5 and TRBJ2-7; 7 bases align to TRBD1. The ends lost 2 bases at V and 0 bases at J; junction bases unmatched: 4. CDR1 and CDR2 (germline): MNHEY, SVGAGI. This CDR3 contains 15 residues. In DNA, the CDR3 is TGTGCCAGCAGTTACGACAGGGTTAGCTCCTACGAGCAGTACTTC. Encoded protein: CASSYDRVSSYEQYF.

V gene TRBV9 combines with J gene TRBJ2-2, with 7 bases lining up with TRBD1. The CDR3 runs 17 residues. The V gene's germline CDR1 is SGDLS and CDR2 YYNGEE. The ends lost 2 bases at V and 1 base at J; junction bases unmatched: 8. The CDR3 region is CASSVRGTVVNTGELFF. The CDR3 region has the DNA TGTGCCAGCAGCGTCAGAGGGACAGTAGTGAACACCGGGGAGCTGTTTTTT.

The CDR3 sequence is CASSLEARPSLNEQFF. CDR3 nucleotides: TGCGCCAGCAGCTTGGAGGCGAGGCCCTCTCTCAATGAGCAGTTCTTC. V gene TRBV5-1 combines with J gene TRBJ2-1; D ambiguous. V was cut by 0 bases and J by 6 bases, with 16 bases left in between. Germline V gene sequence: CDR1 SGHRS, CDR2 YFSETQ. This CDR3 has 16 residues.

The chain uses TRBV18 and TRBJ2-3; 9 bases map to TRBD2. This CDR3 is 16 amino acids long. With V trimmed by 3 bases and J by 2 bases, 6 bases remained unmatched. Germline V gene lookup returns CDR1 KGHSH and CDR2 LQKENI. CDR3 coding DNA: TGTGCCAGCTCACCCTTAGCGGGGGATATCACAGATACGCAGTATTTT. It is translated as CASSPLAGDITDTQYF.

This clonotype turned up a few times. V and J are TRBV20-1 and TRBJ1-2; 7 positions agree with TRBD1. The CDR3 has 14 amino acids. The junction had 6 bases not matched to a gene; V was cut back by 1 base and J by 4 bases. CDR1 and CDR2 from the germline V gene are DFQATT and SNEGSKA (reference sequence). CDR3 region: CSARARGTSYGYTF. CDR3 sequence (DNA): TGCAGTGCTAGAGCCAGGGGGACTTCCTATGGCTACACCTTC.